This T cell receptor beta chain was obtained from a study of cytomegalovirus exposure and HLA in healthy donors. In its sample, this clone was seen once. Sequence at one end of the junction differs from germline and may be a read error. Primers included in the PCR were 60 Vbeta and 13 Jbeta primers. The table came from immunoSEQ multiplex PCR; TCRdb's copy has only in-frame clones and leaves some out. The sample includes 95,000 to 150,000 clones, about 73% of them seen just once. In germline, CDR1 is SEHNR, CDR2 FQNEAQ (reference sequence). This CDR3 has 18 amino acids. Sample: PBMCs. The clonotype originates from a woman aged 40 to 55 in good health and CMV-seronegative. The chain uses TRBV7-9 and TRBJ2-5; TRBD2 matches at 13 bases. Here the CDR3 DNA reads TGTGACAGCAGCTCCGGGGGGGGACTAGCGGGGTCGGAAGAGACCCAGTACTTC. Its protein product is CDSSSGGGLAGSEETQYF.